This is a list of T cell receptor beta chains from one sample in a study of CD8 T cells in Susac syndrome. MiXCR, applied by TCRdb to the immunoSEQ multiplex PCR reads, yields one record per CDR3 protein. The sample comprises around 100,000 distinct CDR3 sequences, 95% of which are singletons, and 0.3% rests with the top ten. Sequencing was done on a sample of CD8+ T cells from PBMCs. These receptors all stem from a human donor with Susac syndrome. The CDR3 runs from the conserved cysteine through the conserved F or W. A D gene is named only where the DNA matches it firmly. Expanded clones get a size class; other rows say once, few or many, or leave the size out.

abundance,v_gene,j_gene,d_gene,CDR3nt,CDR3aa
once,TRBV9,TRBJ2-1,NA,TGTGCCAGCAGCCTTTCAGGGGAGTCGTCCAATGAGCAGTTCTTC,CASSLSGESSNEQFF
NA,TRBV7-3,TRBJ2-6,NA,TGTGCCAGCAGCCAACTGGGCTCTGGGGCCAACGTCCTGACTTTC,CASSQLGSGANVLTF
NA,TRBV23-1,TRBJ2-3,NA,TGCGCCAGCAGCCAGACTAGTAGCACAGATACGCAGTATTTT,CASSQTSSTDTQYF
NA,TRBV28,TRBJ2-1,NA,TGTGCCAGCAGTTTAGGGCCGATAGGGCAGTTCTTC,CASSLGPIGQFF
NA,TRBV5-6,TRBJ1-6,NA,TGTGCCAGCAGCTTAGGGGGGAGCACCTATAATTCACCCCTCCACTTT,CASSLGGSTYNSPLHF
NA,TRBV6-5,TRBJ1-1,NA,TGTGCCAGCAGTTACGATGGGGGACCAACTGAAGCTTTCTTT,CASSYDGGPTEAFF
NA,TRBV20-1,TRBJ2-7,NA,TGCAGTGCTAGAGCGGCGGACAGAGCCTACGAGCAGTACTTC,CSARAADRAYEQYF
NA,TRBV12-3/TRBV12-4,TRBJ2-5,NA,TGTGCCAGCAGTTTAGCCACTTGGGCCTCAGGGCTTTCCGTGGGGACCCAGTACTTC,CASSLATWASGLSVGTQYF
NA,TRBV5-6,TRBJ2-7,NA,TGTGCCAGCAGCTCCGATCCCGGCTACGAGCAGTACTTC,CASSSDPGYEQYF
NA,TRBV19,TRBJ2-1,NA,TGTGCCAGTAGTACCCTGTCAGACGGACCCAATGAGCAGTTCTTC,CASSTLSDGPNEQFF
NA,TRBV11-2,TRBJ2-1,NA,TGTGCCAGCAGCCCGAGAGGGCGAGGTTACAATGAGCAGTTCTTC,CASSPRGRGYNEQFF
NA,TRBV20-1,TRBJ1-2,NA,TGCAGTGCTAGGAATAACTATGGCTACACCTTC,CSARNNYGYTF
NA,TRBV5-1,TRBJ2-5,TRBD2,TGCGCCAGCAGCTTGTCTAGCGGGAGGGCCTGGGAGACCCAGTACTTC,CASSLSSGRAWETQYF
NA,TRBV12-5,TRBJ2-2,NA,TGTGCTAGTGGTTTGGGTCCGGGGGAGCTGTTTTTT,CASGLGPGELFF
NA,TRBV29-1,TRBJ1-1,NA,TGCAGCGTTGAAAACCCGAACACTGAAGCTTTCTTT,CSVENPNTEAFF
NA,TRBV25-1,TRBJ1-1,NA,TGTGCCAGCAGTGAAACTACTAACAGGATGAACACTGAAGCTTTCTTT,CASSETTNRMNTEAFF
NA,TRBV29-1,TRBJ2-3,NA,TGCAGCGTTGAACCCCGTAGCACAGATACGCAGTATTTT,CSVEPRSTDTQYF
once,TRBV6-5,TRBJ2-5,NA,TGTGCCAGCAGTTACTCAGGGGGAGAGACCCAGTACTTC,CASSYSGGETQYF
NA,TRBV7-9,TRBJ2-5,NA,TGTGCCAGCAGCTTAGCCCAACGAGTGGCGGGGCAAGAGACCCAGTACTTC,CASSLAQRVAGQETQYF
once,TRBV9,TRBJ2-1,TRBD2,TGTGCCAGCAGCGTAGGGGGCGGGAGCTCCTACAATGAGCAGTTCTTC,CASSVGGGSSYNEQFF
NA,TRBV20-1,TRBJ1-5,TRBD1,TGCAGTGCCGAAAATAGGGACAGGGGAGGCAATCAGCCCCAGCATTTT,CSAENRDRGGNQPQHF
NA,TRBV25-1,TRBJ1-6,NA,TGTGCCAGCAGTGAATACGGCACCCTCAATTCACCCCTCCACTTT,CASSEYGTLNSPLHF
NA,TRBV29-1,TRBJ2-7,NA,TGCAGCGCCCCAACCGGCCATTACGAGCAGTACTTC,CSAPTGHYEQYF
NA,TRBV20-1,TRBJ2-5,TRBD2,TGCAGTGCCAACCGTCTGACTAGCGGGAGGCTCCAAGAGACCCAGTACTTC,CSANRLTSGRLQETQYF
NA,TRBV23-1,TRBJ1-2,NA,TGCGCCAGCAGTCAAACCGCCCAGGGACCGAAAGTAGATGGCTACACCTTC,CASSQTAQGPKVDGYTF
NA,TRBV29-1,TRBJ2-1,NA,TGCAGCGGACAGACAGCATCCTACAATGAGCAGTTCTTC,CSGQTASYNEQFF
NA,TRBV6-5,TRBJ2-1,NA,TGTGCCAGCAGTTACTCGGCGAGGAATGAGCAGTTCTTC,CASSYSARNEQFF
NA,TRBV3-1,TRBJ2-5,TRBD2,TGTGCCAGCAGCCAAGGTCCAGCGGGAGGCGCCCAAGAGACCCAGTACTTC,CASSQGPAGGAQETQYF
NA,TRBV29-1,TRBJ2-1,NA,TGCAGCGTTTGGGGGGAATCTAATGAGCAGTTCTTC,CSVWGESNEQFF
NA,TRBV15,TRBJ2-7,NA,TGTGCCACCAGCTCTACAGGGAGGGGGGCCTACGAGCAGTACTTC,CATSSTGRGAYEQYF
once,TRBV4-1,TRBJ1-3,NA,TGCGCCAGCAGCCCCTCCGGGGACACCATATATTTT,CASSPSGDTIYF
NA,TRBV5-1,TRBJ2-1,NA,TGCGCCAGCAGCTTGTTAGCCAATGAGCAGTTCTTC,CASSLLANEQFF
NA,TRBV7-6,TRBJ1-1,NA,TGTGCCAGCAGCTTAGCGGATGGGAGCACTGAAGCTTTCTTT,CASSLADGSTEAFF
NA,TRBV28,TRBJ2-5,TRBD2,TGTAGCAGCGGGAGGGCCAAGACCCAGTACTTC,CSSGRAKTQYF
NA,TRBV6-5,TRBJ2-5,TRBD2,TGTGCCAGCTCCGGACTAGGGGAGACCCAGTACTTC,CASSGLGETQYF
NA,TRBV3-1,TRBJ1-1,TRBD1,TGTGCCAGCAGCGAACAGGGGAGGACTGAAGCTTTCTTT,CASSEQGRTEAFF
NA,TRBV27,TRBJ2-6,NA,TGTGCCAGCAGTATGCGAACTGGGGCCAACGTCCTGACTTTC,CASSMRTGANVLTF
NA,TRBV9,TRBJ1-2,NA,TGTGCCAGCAGCCCTGGGGGGGGCTTATATGGCTACACCTTC,CASSPGGGLYGYTF
NA,TRBV29-1,TRBJ2-2,TRBD2,TGCAGCGTTGACACGGGAGGGCCGGTCGGGGAGCTGTTTTTT,CSVDTGGPVGELFF
NA,TRBV3-1,TRBJ2-7,NA,TGTGCCAGCAGCCAAGATTGGTCGTCCTACGAGCAGTACTTC,CASSQDWSSYEQYF
NA,TRBV5-6,TRBJ1-2,TRBD1,TGTGCCAGCAGCTCCCCCGGGACAGGGGTCGGCTACACCTTC,CASSSPGTGVGYTF
NA,TRBV4-1,TRBJ2-5,NA,TGCGCCAGCAGTCCCAGGGGAGGCGTGGAGACCCAGTACTTC,CASSPRGGVETQYF
NA,TRBV5-1,TRBJ2-3,NA,TGCGCCAGCAGCGGCGGGACTCCTTCCACAGATACGCAGTATTTT,CASSGGTPSTDTQYF
NA,TRBV15,TRBJ2-7,TRBD2,TGTGCCACCAGCAGAGATCGGGGGGTCGAGCAGTACTTC,CATSRDRGVEQYF
NA,TRBV7-3,TRBJ1-3,NA,TGTGCCAGCAGCTTAGCCCCGTTAAACACCATATATTTT,CASSLAPLNTIYF
NA,TRBV24-1,TRBJ1-1,NA,TGTGCCACCAGAACCTCCACTGAAGCTTTCTTT,CATRTSTEAFF
NA,TRBV7-9,TRBJ1-1,NA,TGTGCCAGCAGCCCAGGGTATGAAGCTTTCTTT,CASSPGYEAFF
NA,TRBV6-5,TRBJ1-3,TRBD1,TGTGCCAGCAGGGTTCAGGGGGCTGGAAACACCATATATTTT,CASRVQGAGNTIYF
NA,TRBV24-1,TRBJ1-1,NA,TGTGCCACCAGTGATTACGGGGGTACTGAAGCTTTCTTT,CATSDYGGTEAFF
NA,TRBV20-1,TRBJ2-3,NA,TGCAGTGCTAGAGAAATAGCGGCCTGGGGCACAGATACGCAGTATTTT,CSAREIAAWGTDTQYF
NA,TRBV29-1,TRBJ1-1,NA,TGCAGCGTTGGTGGGCAAAACACTGAAGCTTTCTTT,CSVGGQNTEAFF
NA,TRBV23-1,TRBJ2-7,NA,TGCGCCAGCAGTCAATTCGGGCTAACCTACGAGCAGTACTTC,CASSQFGLTYEQYF
NA,TRBV29-1,TRBJ2-3,NA,TGCAGCGTGGGGTTGAGGGGTCGCCCCTCTAGCACAGATACGCAGTATTTT,CSVGLRGRPSSTDTQYF